The source of this T cell receptor (beta chain) is a study of cytomegalovirus exposure and HLA in healthy donors. Primers for the PCR totalled 60 Vbeta and 13 Jbeta. The repertoire was sequenced with immunoSEQ multiplex PCR; TCRdb's copy has only in-frame clones and lacks some. This sample contains under 100,000 clones. With 3 bases clipped from V and 3 bases from J, the junction kept 8 bases outside the gene matches. The CDR3 loop spans 15 amino acids. Germline CDR1 is GTSNPN and CDR2 is SVGIG (reference sequence). With regard to this clone: Its antigen is unidentified.

Study results and caveats: It has been reported that TCR beta sequences accurately predicted the HLA-A and HLA-B alleles of most subjects. There were some public TCRs occurring in many donors, but most TCR sequences were rare. Most of the TCR beta V segments (in an earlier analysis) were productive either about 87% or about 30% of the time. Several V segments, TRBV6-2 and TRBV6-3 among them, could not be told apart and were dropped.

Sequences were obtained from PBMCs. The receptor was isolated from a woman younger than 45 in good health and CMV-seronegative. The chain links TRBV30 to TRBJ1-5; 7 bases fit TRBD1. The CDR3 bases are TGTGCCTGGAGCGAACAGGGGAATTTCAATCAGCCCCAGCATTTT. As protein: CAWSEQGNFNQPQHF.